A selection of T cell receptor beta chains follows, all from one sample in a study of T cell responses to AZD1222 COVID-19 vaccine. Generated by immunoSEQ multiplex PCR, the TCRdb table keeps only in-frame clones and is missing some. Altogether roughly 150,000 clones are present, around 92% being singletons, with the ten largest covering 1.3%. The sequenced sample was peripheral blood, obtained on day 0 of AZD1222 vaccination. These receptors were collected from an adult in good health. Each CDR3 is given without its conserved first and last residue. Fields, in order: J gene, V gene, CDR3 protein.

j_call: TRBJ1-5
v_call: TRBV6-5
cdr3_aa: ASSPQQNQPQH

j_call: TRBJ1-3
v_call: TRBV7-2
cdr3_aa: ASSGGANWGNTIY

j_call: TRBJ2-5
v_call: TRBV5-6
cdr3_aa: ASSLPNQETQY

j_call: TRBJ2-3
v_call: TRBV3-1/TRBV3-2
cdr3_aa: ASSPLSDTQY

j_call: TRBJ1-3
v_call: TRBV7-6
cdr3_aa: ASSLGSVPGNTIY

j_call: TRBJ1-1
v_call: TRBV30
cdr3_aa: AWSRDVQAEAF

j_call: TRBJ2-7
v_call: TRBV6-2/TRBV6-3
cdr3_aa: ASSLLGGPYEQY

j_call: TRBJ2-7
v_call: TRBV19
cdr3_aa: ASSIVQGNDEQY

j_call: TRBJ2-3
v_call: TRBV4-1
cdr3_aa: ASSQAGLVDTQY

j_call: TRBJ2-1
v_call: TRBV3-1/TRBV3-2
cdr3_aa: ASSQASGNVGEQF

j_call: TRBJ1-2
v_call: TRBV7-9
cdr3_aa: ASSLGADNYGYT

j_call: TRBJ2-1
v_call: TRBV12-3/TRBV12-4
cdr3_aa: ASRGRGANEQF

j_call: TRBJ2-2
v_call: TRBV6-2/TRBV6-3
cdr3_aa: ASSAGQGYTGELF

j_call: TRBJ1-1
v_call: TRBV5-6
cdr3_aa: ASSLYSVRGRDTEAF

j_call: TRBJ2-7
v_call: TRBV7-8
cdr3_aa: ASSLPGTARDEQY

j_call: TRBJ2-3
v_call: TRBV4-3
cdr3_aa: ASSQDHMYDTGTDTQY

j_call: TRBJ2-7
v_call: TRBV27
cdr3_aa: ASSPGLAHEQY

j_call: TRBJ1-5
v_call: TRBV10-3
cdr3_aa: AIRVGRSSNQPQH

j_call: TRBJ2-1
v_call: TRBV2
cdr3_aa: ASRLRLSSYNEQF

j_call: TRBJ1-1
v_call: TRBV19
cdr3_aa: ASSPGTTNTEAF

j_call: TRBJ1-6
v_call: TRBV6-2/TRBV6-3
cdr3_aa: ASSYDPQRQGWNSPLH

j_call: TRBJ1-1
v_call: TRBV14
cdr3_aa: ASSPNFRGGTEAF

j_call: TRBJ1-2
v_call: TRBV7-2
cdr3_aa: ASSARRGPYGYT

j_call: TRBJ2-7
v_call: TRBV6-1
cdr3_aa: ASSESGIGSEQY

j_call: TRBJ1-1
v_call: TRBV28
cdr3_aa: ASSPLTGGNTEAF

j_call: TRBJ1-3
v_call: TRBV14
cdr3_aa: ASSPLGPSSGNTIY

j_call: TRBJ2-7
v_call: TRBV2
cdr3_aa: ASIDGLAGALYEQY

j_call: TRBJ2-6
v_call: TRBV30
cdr3_aa: AWTDEVFSGANVLT

j_call: TRBJ2-2
v_call: TRBV6-5
cdr3_aa: ASSSGELF

j_call: TRBJ1-2
v_call: TRBV13
cdr3_aa: ASSLVLRGGADGYT

j_call: TRBJ1-1
v_call: TRBV2
cdr3_aa: ASSRQGGVNTEAF

j_call: TRBJ1-5
v_call: TRBV5-1
cdr3_aa: ASSFGENSNQPQH

j_call: TRBJ2-7
v_call: TRBV5-4
cdr3_aa: ASSSQPGQGWDEQY

j_call: TRBJ1-4
v_call: TRBV28
cdr3_aa: ASTSPAGRSEKLF

j_call: TRBJ2-2
v_call: TRBV19
cdr3_aa: ASSISAGARTGELF

j_call: TRBJ1-2
v_call: TRBV5-6
cdr3_aa: ASSLGGTGPNYGYT

j_call: TRBJ1-3
v_call: TRBV3-1/TRBV3-2
cdr3_aa: ASSRTVLVGNTIY

j_call: TRBJ2-6
v_call: TRBV2
cdr3_aa: ASSPSSGANVLT

j_call: TRBJ1-1
v_call: TRBV6-6
cdr3_aa: ASKWGENTEAF

j_call: TRBJ1-4
v_call: TRBV19
cdr3_aa: ASTPRATNEKLF

j_call: TRBJ2-1
v_call: TRBV6-5
cdr3_aa: ASGKRDYNEQF

j_call: TRBJ2-5
v_call: TRBV7-9
cdr3_aa: ASSARTSGGQETQY

j_call: TRBJ2-1
v_call: TRBV19
cdr3_aa: ASSYTSGTGSPLYNEQF

j_call: TRBJ2-1
v_call: TRBV12-3/TRBV12-4
cdr3_aa: ASSFTGVGEQF

j_call: TRBJ2-3
v_call: TRBV5-6
cdr3_aa: ASSLDYRTQY

j_call: TRBJ1-1
v_call: TRBV9
cdr3_aa: ASSVSPGQMNTEAF

j_call: TRBJ2-1
v_call: TRBV3-1/TRBV3-2
cdr3_aa: ASSQDLLAGNEQF

j_call: TRBJ1-1
v_call: TRBV3-1/TRBV3-2
cdr3_aa: ASSQDGGPGNAF

j_call: TRBJ1-1
v_call: TRBV7-6
cdr3_aa: ASSLEAGVMNTEAF

j_call: TRBJ1-5
v_call: TRBV19
cdr3_aa: ASSISRNQPQH

j_call: TRBJ2-3
v_call: TRBV11-2
cdr3_aa: ASSYISTDTQY

j_call: TRBJ1-3
v_call: TRBV30
cdr3_aa: AWSGTLSSGNTIY

j_call: TRBJ2-3
v_call: TRBV5-8
cdr3_aa: ASSLGLAGGTDTQY

j_call: TRBJ1-4
v_call: TRBV18
cdr3_aa: ASSPSFGSTNEKLF

j_call: TRBJ2-7
v_call: TRBV27
cdr3_aa: ASSFPGTSRDEQY